These 21 T cell receptor beta chains share one sample of origin, sequenced in a study of post-analysis software for immune sequencing data. Broader study findings: Patients carried 5 or 6 TRBV segments more frequently than controls did, and TRBV5-6, TRBV5-1 and TRBV20-1 were among them.

Researchers reported that TCR beta cDNA libraries carried unique molecular identifiers. TCRdb re-analysed the PCR reads in MiXCR, keeping a single row per CDR3 protein. The table records 650,000 to 850,000 distinct CDR3 sequences, roughly 50% of them present only once. Their antigens remain unidentified. The sequencing sample was made of blood. Every receptor here comes from a girl aged 10 to 17 with multiple sclerosis.

The rearrangement links TRBV6-1 to TRBJ1-6, with 7 nucleotides matching TRBD1. The CDR3 runs 15 residues. J gave up 9 bases and V 1 base, and 6 bases lay outside the gene matches. CDR1 and CDR2 from the germline V gene are MNHNS and SASEGT. CDR3 coding DNA: TGTGCCAGCAGTGAAGGATGGGACAGTAGTTCACCCCTCCACTTT. It translates to CASSEGWDSSSPLHF.

V and J are TRBV10-3 and TRBJ2-1; a weak D match, TRBD2 (6 bases). V lost 7 bases, J lost 4 bases, and 14 bases lay in between. Germline CDR1 and CDR2: ENHRY and SYGVKD. This CDR3 comprises 14 residues. The CDR3 DNA reads as TGTGCCATCACCAGGGACTCCCGTTACAATGAGCAGTTCTTC. Translating gives CAITRDSRYNEQFF.

This clonotype was seen repeatedly, ten times or more. The chain is built from TRBV4-3 and TRBJ2-4, with D perhaps being TRBD1 or TRBD2 (5 bases each). The CDR3 runs 17 residues. Trimming left V 0 bases short and J 6 bases short, with 18 bases between. Germline CDR1 reads LGHNA; CDR2 reads YSLEER. CDR3 in amino acids: CASSQDGARDRLNIQYF. The CDR3 nucleotides read TGCGCCAGCAGCCAAGATGGTGCCCGGGACCGTCTAAACATTCAGTACTTC.

The rearrangement uses TRBV7-9 and TRBJ1-5, with no clear D. The germline V gene has CDR1 SEHNR and CDR2 FQNEAQ (reference sequence). V was cut by 2 bases and J by 3 bases, with 8 bases left in between. The CDR3 totals 14 residues. The CDR3 region is CASSLLADNQPQHF. CDR3 coding DNA: TGTGCCAGCAGCTTACTGGCAGACAATCAGCCCCAGCATTTT.

V gene TRBV28 combines with J gene TRBJ2-7; D perhaps matches TRBD2 (5 bases). Looked up from germline, CDR1 is MDHEN and CDR2 is SYDVKM. The CDR3 runs 15 residues. Trimming shortened V by 2 bases and J by 0 bases, and 11 bases separated the two germline ends. CDR3 loop: CASSLMRRSSYEQYF. CDR3 nucleotide sequence: TGTGCCAGCAGTTTAATGAGGAGGAGCTCCTACGAGCAGTACTTC.

The chain combines TRBV5-1 with TRBJ2-1; possibly TRBD2 for D (6 bases). The germline V gene has CDR1 SGHRS and CDR2 YFSETQ. CDR3 length equals 17 residues. Trimming cost V 4 bases and J 0 bases, with 17 bases left between them. The CDR3, as DNA: TGCGCCAGCAGCCTGTGGGGTGGCGGGATCTCCTACAATGAGCAGTTCTTC. Protein product: CASSLWGGGISYNEQFF.

This clonotype was recorded once. The chain combines TRBV4-3 with TRBJ2-7; D uncertain. Germline V CDR1 and CDR2: LGHNA, YSLEER. The CDR3 sequence is 13 residues long. V lost 1 base, J lost 3 bases, and 7 bases lay in between. The CDR3, as DNA: TGCGCCAGCAGCCAAGGAGCTTTCTACGAGCAGTACTTC. Protein product: CASSQGAFYEQYF.

The chain is built from TRBV12-3 or TRBV12-4 and TRBJ2-7; 11 bases match TRBD1. This CDR3 is 14 amino acids long. V shed 11 bases and J 5 bases; nucleotides not matched to a gene: 11. The CDR3 sequence: CAASGDRGTDEQYF. The CDR3 region has the DNA TGTGCCGCCTCGGGGGACAGGGGGACCGACGAGCAGTACTTC.

This clonotype appeared once. The chain is built from TRBV30 and TRBJ2-5; 8 bases are a match to TRBD1. The CDR3 length is 15 residues. V gave up 1 base and J gave up 2 bases; unmatched junction bases: 6. Germline assignment: CDR1 GTSNPN and CDR2 SVGIG (reference sequence). CDR3 sequence reads: CAWSGQGSGQETQYF. CDR3 sequence (DNA): TGTGCCTGGAGTGGACAGGGGTCGGGGCAAGAGACCCAGTACTTC.

This clonotype has more than one count but fewer than ten. CDR3 in amino acids: CSALLSGGYGYTF. DNA of the CDR3: TGCAGTGCTCTGCTGTCAGGGGGATATGGCTACACCTTC. This chain uses TRBV20-1 with TRBJ1-2; the match to TRBD1 covers 7 bases. Germline loops: CDR1 DFQATT, CDR2 SNEGSKA (reference sequence). With V trimmed by 5 bases and J by 5 bases, 8 bases remained unmatched. There are 13 residues in the CDR3.

This chain links TRBV27 with TRBJ2-1; 7 bases fit TRBD2. The CDR3 runs to 16 residues. The germline V gene encodes CDR1 MNHEY and CDR2 SMNVEV (reference sequence). V lost 3 bases and J lost 5; bases outside the gene matches: 10. CDR3 loop: CASSLMGVGGNNEQFF. In DNA, the CDR3 is TGTGCCAGCAGTTTGATGGGGGTGGGGGGGAACAATGAGCAGTTCTTC.

The CDR3 reads CSARDSRTEAYEQYF. The CDR3 bases are TGCAGTGCTAGAGATTCTCGGACAGAGGCCTACGAGCAGTACTTC. The chain uses TRBV20-1 and TRBJ2-5; TRBD1 is a possible D gene (6 bases). The tail of the sequence fits TRBJ2-7 better, so the J call may be wrong. The CDR3 has 15 residues. Germline CDR1 and CDR2: DFQATT and SNEGSKA (reference sequence).

V is TRBV3-1 and J is TRBJ2-1; 9 bases map to TRBD2. V was pared by 5 bases and J by 11 bases, with 10 bases of the junction left unmatched. CDR1 and CDR2 (germline): LGHDT, YNNKEL (reference sequence). This CDR3 has 14 amino acids. The CDR3 region has the DNA TGTGCCAGCAGCGGGGAGGCTAGCGGGAAACAGCAGTTCTTC. Its protein is CASSGEASGKQQFF.

This chain joins TRBV6-2 or TRBV6-3 and TRBJ2-1, with 8 bases identical to TRBD1. V shed 3 bases, J shed 6 bases, and the junction held 10 bases outside the gene matches. This CDR3 has 16 residues. CDR1 MNHEY and CDR2 SVGEGT come from the germline V gene. The CDR3 bases are TGTGCCAGCAGTTATACGACAGGGGAAGGACCCAATGAGCAGTTCTTC. This encodes CASSYTTGEGPNEQFF.

The V call is TRBV12-3 or TRBV12-4, the J call TRBJ2-7; TRBD1 agrees at 7 bases. The CDR3 runs 14 residues. The trim removed 4 bases at V and 2 bases at J, leaving 5 bases unmatched. The CDR3 DNA follows: TGTGCCAGCAGTTACAGGGGACGGCCCTACGAGCAGTACTTC. Its translation is CASSYRGRPYEQYF.

This clonotype occurred once. The chain uses TRBV4-3 and TRBJ2-3; D possibly corresponds to TRBD2 (6 bases). V lost 0 bases and J 0 bases, leaving 13 bases between the germline ends. CDR3 length: 17 amino acids. From germline, CDR1 is LGHNA and CDR2 YSLEER. Here the CDR3 DNA reads TGCGCCAGCAGCCAAGAGGGTAGCGGATATAGCACAGATACGCAGTATTTT. Encoded protein: CASSQEGSGYSTDTQYF.

J is TRBJ1-1 and V is TRBV20-1; the D is unclear. Germline-derived CDR1 and CDR2 are DFQATT and SNEGSKA (reference sequence). Trimming shortened V by 3 bases and J by 0 bases, and 11 bases separated the two germline ends. The CDR3 has 14 residues. The CDR3 sequence: CSASIGQMNTEAFF. The CDR3 DNA is TGCAGTGCTAGTATAGGTCAGATGAACACTGAAGCTTTCTTT.

The chain uses TRBV9 and TRBJ1-4; no definite D call. This CDR3 contains 13 residues. Trimming left V 3 bases short and J 6 bases short, with 9 bases between. Germline V CDR1 and CDR2: SGDLS, YYNGEE. DNA of the CDR3: TGTGCCAGCAGCGGGCGGCTGGATGAAAAACTGTTTTTT. Translating it yields CASSGRLDEKLFF.

About this clonotype itself: A much larger clone sits a single nucleotide away, making a read error possible. V and J are TRBV3-1 and TRBJ2-1; D is perhaps TRBD1 or TRBD2 (5 bases each). This CDR3 is 17 amino acids long. Trimming removed 4 bases from V and 10 bases from J, with 26 bases in between. Germline V gene data show CDR1 as LGHDT and CDR2 as YNNKEL (reference sequence). The CDR3 region has the DNA TGTGCCAGCAGCCCCCTATTGGGGCCCCGGGGAAGCTACGAGCAGTTCTTC. Residues: CASSPLLGPRGSYEQFF.

The chain links TRBV28 to TRBJ2-1, with TRBD2 matching 14 bases. Germline V gene data show CDR1 as MDHEN and CDR2 as SYDVKM. Trimming took 7 bases from V and 6 from J; bases not matched to a gene: 5. The CDR3 extends over 15 amino acids. DNA of the CDR3: TGTGCCAGCACCTTAGGACTAGCGGGAGGCAATGAGCAGTTCTTC. This encodes CASTLGLAGGNEQFF.

The chain combines TRBV9 with TRBJ1-1; D remains ambiguous. The CDR3 length is 13 residues. Between the trimmed V and J ends, which lost 0 bases and 2 bases, there was a span of 5 bases. Germline lookup yields CDR1 SGDLS and CDR2 YYNGEE. CDR3 region: CASSVDHNTEAFF. The CDR3 nucleotides read TGTGCCAGCAGCGTAGACCACAACACTGAAGCTTTCTTT.